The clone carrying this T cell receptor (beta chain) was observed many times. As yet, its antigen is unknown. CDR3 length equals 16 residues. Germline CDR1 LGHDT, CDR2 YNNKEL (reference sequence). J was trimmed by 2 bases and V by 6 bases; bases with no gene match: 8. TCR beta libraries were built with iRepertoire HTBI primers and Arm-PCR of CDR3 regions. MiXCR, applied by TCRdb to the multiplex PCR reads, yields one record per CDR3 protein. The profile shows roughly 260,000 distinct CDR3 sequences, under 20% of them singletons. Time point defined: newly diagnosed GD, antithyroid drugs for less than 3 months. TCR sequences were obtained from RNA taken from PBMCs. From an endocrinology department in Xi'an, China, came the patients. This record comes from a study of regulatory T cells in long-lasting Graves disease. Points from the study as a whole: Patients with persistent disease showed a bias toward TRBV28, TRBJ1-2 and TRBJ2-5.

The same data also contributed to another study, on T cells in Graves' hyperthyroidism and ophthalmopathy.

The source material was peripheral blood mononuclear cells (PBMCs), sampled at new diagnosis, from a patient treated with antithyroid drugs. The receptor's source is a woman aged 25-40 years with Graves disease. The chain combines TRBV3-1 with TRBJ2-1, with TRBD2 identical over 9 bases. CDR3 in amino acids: CASSSHSGGTYNEQFF. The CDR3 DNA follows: TGTGCCAGCAGTTCCCATAGCGGGGGCACCTACAATGAGCAGTTCTTC.